The 17 T cell receptor beta chains given below trace back to one sample, sequenced in a study of T cells in Graves' hyperthyroidism and ophthalmopathy. RNA transcripts were the template for amplifying TCR beta CDR3 regions. The primer set for the first-round RT-PCR of the TCR CDR3 was HTBI. TCRdb passed the multiplex PCR reads through MiXCR, listing each CDR3 protein once. The sample contains fewer than 450,000 distinct CDR3 sequences, about 15% of which appear only once. Sequenced material: blood. These receptors were obtained from a woman in her sixties with Graves' ophthalmopathy.

This chain links TRBV10-3 with TRBJ2-1; 13 bases agree with TRBD2. V dropped 4 bases and J dropped 8; count of bases not matched to a gene: 5. Germline V CDR1 and CDR2: ENHRY, SYGVKD. The CDR3 runs 15 residues. CDR3 bases: TGTGCCATCAGTGTCGGGACTAGCGGGATAGATGAGCAGTTCTTC. Protein product: CAISVGTSGIDEQFF.

This clonotype was recorded at least ten times. The chain combines TRBV19 with TRBJ1-2; a possible D gene is TRBD1 (5 bases). Trimming pared 4 bases from V and 5 bases from J, leaving 11 bases between. Germline-derived CDR1 and CDR2 are LNHDA and SQIVND (reference sequence). This CDR3 has 13 amino acids. The CDR3 DNA is TGTGCCAGTAGTACGACAGCTGAGTATGGCTACACCTTC. Its protein product is CASSTTAEYGYTF.

This clonotype was observed at least ten times. The V and J genes are TRBV5-6 and TRBJ2-7; TRBD1 is a possible D gene (6 bases). The V gene's germline CDR1 is SGHDT and CDR2 YYEEEE. The CDR3 loop spans 13 amino acids. V lost 4 bases and J 7 bases, leaving 15 bases between the germline ends. CDR3 protein: CASSTLQGWEQYF. In DNA form, the CDR3 reads TGTGCCAGCAGCACACTACAGGGCTGGGAGCAGTACTTC.

There are many counts of this clonotype. V and J are TRBV28 and TRBJ1-1; no definite D call. This CDR3 comprises 14 residues. Per the germline V gene, CDR1 is MDHEN and CDR2 is SYDVKM. Trimming pared 5 bases from V and 8 bases from J, leaving 18 bases between. CDR3 in DNA: TGTGCCAGCAGTACCGCGGCCGGGTCTGGGGAAGCTTTCTTT. Translation: CASSTAAGSGEAFF.

V gene TRBV9 combines with J gene TRBJ2-3, with 9 bases fitting TRBD1. From germline, CDR1 is SGDLS and CDR2 YYNGEE. This CDR3 comprises 14 residues. The junction had 5 bases not matched to a gene; V was cut back by 4 bases and J by 5 bases. The CDR3 bases are TGTGCCAGCAGCCCTGGGACAGGGCGAGATACGCAGTATTTT. This sequence encodes CASSPGTGRDTQYF.

This chain joins TRBV7-9 and TRBJ2-7; unclear D gene. Germline CDR1 reads SEHNR; CDR2 reads FQNEAQ (reference sequence). The CDR3 has 14 residues. The V and J ends lost 5 bases and 1 base respectively, with 12 bases between them. The CDR3 nucleotides read TGTGCCAGCAGCCTCGAACCCTGGTCCTACGAGCAGTACTTC. Its protein is CASSLEPWSYEQYF.

This clonotype was detected ten times or more. J is TRBJ1-3 and V is TRBV5-6; D remains ambiguous. From germline, CDR1 is SGHDT and CDR2 YYEEEE. The CDR3 length is 14 residues. V was shortened by 0 bases and J by 1 base, with 5 bases between the two germline ends. CDR3 DNA: TGTGCCAGCAGCTTGGGGGGTTCTGGAAACACCATATATTTT. Amino acid sequence: CASSLGGSGNTIYF.

This chain links TRBV9 with TRBJ2-7; D call uncertain. Between the trimmed V and J ends, which lost 3 bases and 1 base, there was a span of 11 bases. This CDR3 is built from 14 residues. Germline V gene sequence: CDR1 SGDLS, CDR2 YYNGEE. CDR3 region: CASSALDGSYEQYF. Written as DNA, the CDR3 is TGTGCCAGCAGCGCCCTAGACGGATCCTACGAGCAGTACTTC.

This clonotype was seen ten or more times. The V gene is TRBV28, the J gene TRBJ2-1; D may be TRBD1 (6 bases). Germline values: CDR1 MDHEN, CDR2 SYDVKM. This CDR3 region has 16 residues. V was trimmed by 3 bases and J by 0 bases, leaving 12 bases between them. CDR3 nucleotides: TGTGCCAGCAGTTTGGACAGCTATAGCTCCTACAATGAGCAGTTCTTC. It translates to CASSLDSYSSYNEQFF.

This clonotype has a count of ten or more. V gene TRBV6-1 combines with J gene TRBJ1-1; D call uncertain. V lost 5 bases, J lost 1 base, and 5 bases lay in between. Germline V gene lookup returns CDR1 MNHNS and CDR2 SASEGT. This CDR3 contains 12 residues. The CDR3 region is CASSYRNTEAFF. CDR3 DNA: TGTGCCAGCAGTTACAGGAACACTGAAGCTTTCTTT.

This clonotype was picked up many times. The chain couples TRBV18 to TRBJ2-3; D is undetermined. The CDR3 runs 14 residues. V lost 0 bases and J 2 bases, leaving 6 bases between the germline ends. The V gene's germline CDR1 is KGHSH and CDR2 LQKENI. CDR3 nucleotide sequence: TGTGCCAGCTCACCACCGACCACCACAGATACGCAGTATTTT. It encodes CASSPPTTTDTQYF.

This clonotype has ten or more counts. In nucleotides, the CDR3 is TGTGCCAGCAGTCCCGGACTAGCGGTCTACAATGAGCAGTTCTTC. Translation: CASSPGLAVYNEQFF. The chain combines TRBV28 with TRBJ2-1, with 10 bases fitting TRBD2. This CDR3 has 15 amino acids. The V segment lost 5 bases and the J segment 3 bases; nucleotides outside the gene matches: 4. Germline CDR1 reads MDHEN; CDR2 reads SYDVKM.

The V and J genes are TRBV29-1 and TRBJ2-1; 8 bases are a match to TRBD2. Germline loops: CDR1 SQVTM, CDR2 ANQGSEA. V was pared by 7 bases and J by 9 bases, with 14 bases of the junction left unmatched. The CDR3 runs 14 residues. The DNA for the CDR3 is TGCAGCGGGGGTGGGCGAGCGGGAGAGGGTGAGCAGTTCTTC. It yields the protein CSGGGRAGEGEQFF.

This clonotype was counted at least ten times. The chain combines TRBV6-1 with TRBJ1-4; no clear D gene. Per germline, CDR1 MNHNS and CDR2 SASEGT. V gave up 1 base and J gave up 0 bases, with 9 bases separating them. The CDR3 loop spans 16 amino acids. The CDR3 DNA follows: TGTGCCAGCAGTGAAGGAGGGAATCCAACTAATGAAAAACTGTTTTTT. It specifies CASSEGGNPTNEKLFF.

DNA for the CDR3: TGTGCCAGCAGAGGGACAGGGGCATTAGCTGATACGCAGTATTTT. It specifies CASRGTGALADTQYF. The gene calls are TRBV12-3 or TRBV12-4 and TRBJ2-3; TRBD1 aligns across 10 bases. V lost 6 bases to trimming and J lost 6 bases; unmatched junction nucleotides: 9. The CDR3 length is 15 residues.

The chain combines TRBV5-1 with TRBJ2-7; 10 bases are shared with TRBD2. The trim removed 0 bases at V and 2 bases at J, leaving 2 bases unmatched. Germline V gene data show CDR1 as SGHRS and CDR2 as YFSETQ. The CDR3 sequence is 15 residues long. The CDR3 region has the DNA TGCGCCAGCAGCTTGGCCAGCGGGAGGGCCTACGAGCAGTACTTC. Amino acid sequence: CASSLASGRAYEQYF. Full variable domain (rest looked up from reference TRBV5-1 and TRBJ2-7): KAGVTQTPRYLIKTRGQQVTLSCSPISGHRSVSWYQQTPGQGLQFLFEYFSETQRNKGNFPGRFSGRQFSNSRSEMNVSTLELGDSALYLCASSLASGRAYEQYFGPGTRLTVT.

The CDR3 region has the DNA TGTGCCAGCAGTATTAGCGGGAGAGGGGGGGAGGGAGATACGCAGTATTTT. Its protein product is CASSISGRGGEGDTQYF. The rearrangement joins TRBV6-1 to TRBJ2-3; 9 bases agree with TRBD2. The germline gives CDR1 MNHNS, CDR2 SASEGT. CDR3 size: 17 residues. The junction had 14 bases not matched to a gene; V was cut back by 5 bases and J by 5 bases.